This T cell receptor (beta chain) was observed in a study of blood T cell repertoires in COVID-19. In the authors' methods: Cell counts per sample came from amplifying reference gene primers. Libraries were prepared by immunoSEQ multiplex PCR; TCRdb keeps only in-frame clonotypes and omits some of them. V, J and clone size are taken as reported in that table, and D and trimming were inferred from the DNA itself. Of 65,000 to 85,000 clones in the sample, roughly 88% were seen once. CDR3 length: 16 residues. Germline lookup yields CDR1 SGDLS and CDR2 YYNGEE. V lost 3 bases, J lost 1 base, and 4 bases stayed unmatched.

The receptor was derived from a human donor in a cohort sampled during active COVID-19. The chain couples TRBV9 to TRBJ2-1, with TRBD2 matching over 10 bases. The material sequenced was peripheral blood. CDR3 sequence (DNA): TGTGCCAGCAGCGGTAGCGGGAGGTGGTCCTACAATGAGCAGTTCTTC. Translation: CASSGSGRWSYNEQFF.